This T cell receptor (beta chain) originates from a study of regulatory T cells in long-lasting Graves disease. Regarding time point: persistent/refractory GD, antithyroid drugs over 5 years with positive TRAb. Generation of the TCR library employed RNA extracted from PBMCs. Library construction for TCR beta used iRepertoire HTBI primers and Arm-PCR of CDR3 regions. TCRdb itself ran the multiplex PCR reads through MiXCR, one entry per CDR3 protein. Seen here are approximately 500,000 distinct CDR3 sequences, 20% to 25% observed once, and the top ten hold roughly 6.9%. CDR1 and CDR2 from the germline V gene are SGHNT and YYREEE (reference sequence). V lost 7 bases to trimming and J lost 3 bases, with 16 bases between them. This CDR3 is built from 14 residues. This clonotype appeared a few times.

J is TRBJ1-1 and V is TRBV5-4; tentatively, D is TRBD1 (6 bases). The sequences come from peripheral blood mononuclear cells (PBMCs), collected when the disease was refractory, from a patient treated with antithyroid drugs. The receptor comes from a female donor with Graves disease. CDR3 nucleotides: TGTGCCAGCGGAACAGGGATCAGGGACACTGAAGCTTTCTTT. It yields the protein CASGTGIRDTEAFF.